These T cell receptor beta chains were read from a single sample in a study of T cell responses to AZD1222 COVID-19 vaccine. Profiled with immunoSEQ multiplex PCR; TCRdb holds only in-frame clones, not every one. The data contain 65,000 to 95,000 clones, around 83% of them singletons. Material: peripheral blood, obtained on day 0 of AZD1222 vaccination. All receptors derive from an adult in good health. Both conserved end residues are part of each CDR3. Fields, in order: D gene, clone size, J gene, V gene, CDR3 DNA, CDR3 protein. D genes are given only for firm matches. Size values are once, few and many counts, or a class for expanded clones, and some rows have none.

- - TRBJ1-2 TRBV7-2 TGTGCCAGCAGCTTAAGGGCCGGGACTCATAACTATGGCTACACCTTC CASSLRAGTHNYGYTF
TRBD1 - TRBJ1-2 TRBV19 TGTGCCAGTAGTACCCCCGGGGACAGAAGCGGCTACACCTTC CASSTPGDRSGYTF
- - TRBJ1-1 TRBV4-1 TGCGCCAGCAGCCAAGAACAACCGGGCGGGAGGGACACTGAAGCTTTCTTT CASSQEQPGGRDTEAFF
- - TRBJ1-2 TRBV12-3/TRBV12-4 TGTGCCAGCAGCCTGGGAGGGAGCTATGGCTACACCTTC CASSLGGSYGYTF
- once TRBJ1-2 TRBV6-5 TGTGCCAGCATTGGTGGGAGCAGGGTGGGTGGCTACACCTTC CASIGGSRVGGYTF
- once TRBJ1-5 TRBV18 TGTGCCAGCTCACCGGACGCGAATCAGCCCCAGCATTTT CASSPDANQPQHF
TRBD2 few TRBJ2-3 TRBV11-2 TGTGCCAGCAGCTTAGGACTAGCGGGGGGGGTCAGCACAGATACGCAGTATTTT CASSLGLAGGVSTDTQYF
TRBD2 - TRBJ2-2 TRBV7-6 TGTGCCAGCAGCTCCCAGCGGGGGGGGAACACCGGGGAGCTGTTTTTT CASSSQRGGNTGELFF
- - TRBJ1-1 TRBV3-1/TRBV3-2 TGTGCCAGCAGCCGGGCCCCCGGGGGGGCTTTCTTT CASSRAPGGAFF
TRBD1 - TRBJ1-2 TRBV5-1 TGCGCCAGCAGCGGGGGACAGGGCTATGGCTACACCTTC CASSGGQGYGYTF
TRBD1 - TRBJ2-7 TRBV4-3 TGCGCCAGCAGCCAAGATGTCGGGACAGGCAAGGGCGAGCAGTACTTC CASSQDVGTGKGEQYF
- - TRBJ1-1 TRBV18 TGTGCCAGCTCACCAGTCACAGGGAGGACTGCAGCTTTCTTT CASSPVTGRTAAFF
- - TRBJ2-2 TRBV27 TGTGCCAGCAGTCCATACGGGACCGTCACCGGGGAGCTGTTTTTT CASSPYGTVTGELFF
- - TRBJ1-5 TRBV3-1/TRBV3-2 TGTGCCAGCAGCCAAGAACCCCCTCGGCCCCAGCATTTT CASSQEPPRPQHF
- - TRBJ2-3 TRBV11-2 TGTGCCAGCAGCTCCTTCGGAGGAAGTAGCACAGATACGCAGTATTTT CASSSFGGSSTDTQYF
- - TRBJ2-3 TRBV5-1 TGCGCCAGCAGCTGGCGGCAGAGCACTGATACGCAGTATTTT CASSWRQSTDTQYF
TRBD1 once TRBJ1-4 TRBV3-1/TRBV3-2 TGTGCCAGCAGCCAAGGGAGGACAGGGCGTTTGAAACTGTTTTTT CASSQGRTGRLKLFF
- - TRBJ1-5 TRBV4-2 TGTGCCAGCAGCCAAGAAAGTACAAACAATCAGCCCCAGCATTTT CASSQESTNNQPQHF
TRBD1 - TRBJ1-1 TRBV7-9 TGTGCCAGCAGCCGCCCCTTGGGACAGGGGACTGGTGAAGCTTTCTTT CASSRPLGQGTGEAFF
- - TRBJ2-7 TRBV27 TGTGCCAGCAGTTTGGGCAGTTCCAACGAGCAGTACTTC CASSLGSSNEQYF
- - TRBJ1-2 TRBV6-5 TGTGCCAGCAGTTACGAGGGTGGCTACACCTTC CASSYEGGYTF
- few TRBJ1-2 TRBV3-1/TRBV3-2 TGTGCCAGCAGCCAAGAGGGCCAGGACTATGGCTACACCTTC CASSQEGQDYGYTF
- - TRBJ1-2 TRBV19 TGTGCCAGTAGTAATGGGGGTATACTAGGGACTTCGTATGGCTACACCTTC CASSNGGILGTSYGYTF
- few TRBJ1-2 TRBV27 TGTGCCAGCAGCTTCACAGGGATCGATGGCTACACCTTC CASSFTGIDGYTF
TRBD2 - TRBJ2-2 TRBV6-6 TGTGCCAGCAGTTACGGCCTAGCGGGGAGGACCGGGGAGCTGTTTTTT CASSYGLAGRTGELFF
- - TRBJ2-7 TRBV1 TGCACCAGCAGCCAAAGGCAGCGGGGGGGCCTGTACGAGCAGTACTTC CTSSQRQRGGLYEQYF
- - TRBJ2-5 TRBV5-1 TGCGCCAGCAGCTTGGGAACCCCCGGGGAGACCCAGTACTTC CASSLGTPGETQYF
- - TRBJ1-5 TRBV7-2 TGTGCCAGCAGGCTAGTGGGTCCTAGCAATCAGCCCCAGCATTTT CASRLVGPSNQPQHF
- - TRBJ1-2 TRBV30 TGTGCCTGGAGTCCTAACTATGGCTACACCTTC CAWSPNYGYTF
TRBD2 once TRBJ2-3 TRBV30 TGTGCCTGGTCCGGACTAGCGGATAGCACAGATACGCAGTATTTT CAWSGLADSTDTQYF
- - TRBJ2-7 TRBV2 TGTGCCAGCAGGGCCAGCGGGTCCTACGAGCAGTACTTC CASRASGSYEQYF
TRBD1 - TRBJ1-2 TRBV18 TGTGCCAGCTCACCAGACTTGGGACAGGGGGCCAGGGGCTACACCTTC CASSPDLGQGARGYTF
- - TRBJ1-4 TRBV2 TGTGCCAGCAGTGACCGGGACCTTGGTCAACTGTTTTTT CASSDRDLGQLFF
TRBD1 - TRBJ1-1 TRBV2 TGTGCCAGCAGGGTGGGACAGGTGAACGAAGCTTTCTTT CASRVGQVNEAFF
TRBD1 once TRBJ1-2 TRBV9 TGTGCCAGCAGCGTAACCGGGACAGGGGGCTATGGCTACACCTTC CASSVTGTGGYGYTF
TRBD1 - TRBJ1-2 TRBV5-1 TGCGCCAGCAGCTTGGGACAGGGGACGGCTGGCTACACCTTC CASSLGQGTAGYTF
- - TRBJ1-2 TRBV20-1 TGCAGTGCTAGTAGACGGACCTATGGCTACACCTTC CSASRRTYGYTF
- few TRBJ1-2 TRBV18 TGTGCCAGCTCACCACCACTAGCCCATCAGGGGCTCTATGGCTACACCTTC CASSPPLAHQGLYGYTF
- - TRBJ2-2 TRBV7-6 TGTGCCAGCAGCCAAAGACCGACCAGGGAGCTGTTTTTT CASSQRPTRELFF
TRBD1 - TRBJ1-5 TRBV19 TGTGCCAGTAGTACCCCCCGACAGGGATGGAATCAGCCCCAGCATTTT CASSTPRQGWNQPQHF
- - TRBJ2-7 TRBV6-4 TGTGCCATCGGAAGGACGACCGAACAGTACTTC CAIGRTTEQYF
- - TRBJ1-2 TRBV6-2/TRBV6-3 TGTGCCAGCAGTTACCCCGACTATGGCTACACCTTC CASSYPDYGYTF
TRBD1 - TRBJ1-1 TRBV11-2 TGTGCCAGCAGCTTCTCAGGGGGCCTGAACACTGAAGCTTTCTTT CASSFSGGLNTEAFF